The 29 T cell receptor beta chains in this list originate from one sample, sequenced in a study of post-analysis software for immune sequencing data. Study findings and constraints: TRBV segments more frequent in patients than in controls numbered five and included TRBV5-6, TRBV5-1 and TRBV20-1.

No cognate antigen is known for these TCRs. Prepared libraries of TCR beta cDNA carried unique molecular identifiers. TCRdb independently ran MiXCR on the PCR reads; one entry per CDR3 protein. This sample yields about 400,000 distinct CDR3 sequences, of which less than 40% are seen a single time; over 10% belongs to the top ten. Sequenced input: blood. These receptors originate from a girl aged 10 to 17 with multiple sclerosis.

This clonotype occurred once. This chain links TRBV12-3 or TRBV12-4 with TRBJ1-5; possibly TRBD1 for D (5 bases). The CDR3 loop spans 14 amino acids. Trimming took 5 bases from V and 4 from J, leaving 12 bases between them. The CDR3 is CASSRTTDNQPQHF. The CDR3 region has the DNA TGTGCCAGCAGTCGTACGACAGATAATCAGCCCCAGCATTTT.

This chain connects TRBV6-2 or TRBV6-3 to TRBJ2-4, with D maybe TRBD1 (6 bases). TRBJ2-5 matches the DNA end more closely, so the J call is doubtful. The CDR3 length is 16 residues. The germline V gene encodes CDR1 MNHEY and CDR2 SVGEGT. The CDR3 is CASSYIGAGDQETQYF. CDR3 sequence (DNA): TGTGCCAGCAGTTACATTGGGGCAGGGGACCAAGAGACCCAGTACTTC.

The chain links TRBV7-9 to TRBJ2-3; D is uncertain. CDR1 SEHNR and CDR2 FQNEAQ come from the germline V gene (reference sequence). This CDR3 contains 14 residues. The V gene lost 2 bases and the J gene lost 9 bases, with 15 bases spanning the gap. The DNA for the CDR3 is TGTGCCAGCAGCTTACAAGGGTATGGAAACACGCAGTATTTT. Its translation: CASSLQGYGNTQYF.

This rearrangement joins TRBV5-1 to TRBJ2-1; D is ambiguous. CDR3 length equals 14 residues. Germline CDR1 is SGHRS and CDR2 is YFSETQ. The V end lost 2 bases, the J end lost 2 bases, and 8 bases lay between the germline ends. In DNA, the CDR3 is TGCGCCAGCAGCTTAGACCCCACCTACAATGAGCAGTTCTTC. Residues: CASSLDPTYNEQFF.

The chain recombines TRBV7-9 with TRBJ2-7, with 7 bases lining up with TRBD1. Germline CDR1 SEHNR, CDR2 FQNEAQ (reference sequence). Germline trimming cut 1 base from V and 3 bases from J; bases unmatched to any gene: 3. The CDR3 length is 14 residues. DNA of the CDR3: TGTGCCAGCAGCTTAGTGGCAGGGGGCTACGAGCAGTACTTC. Its translation: CASSLVAGGYEQYF. Filled out from reference TRBV7-9 and TRBJ2-7, the complete variable domain reads DTGVSQNPRHKITKRGQNVTFRCDPISEHNRLYWYRQTLGQGPEFLTYFQNEAQLEKSRLLSDRFSAERPKGSFSTLEIQRTEQGDSAMYLCASSLVAGGYEQYFGPGTRLTVT.

This clonotype was observed a few times. The chain recombines TRBV7-8 with TRBJ1-1; 7 positions agree with TRBD1. The V gene's germline CDR1 is SGHVS and CDR2 FQNEAQ. The V and J ends lost 10 bases and 1 base, in that order; junction bases with no gene match: 9. This CDR3 has 14 residues. The CDR3 is CANSRQGPNTEAFF. The CDR3 DNA follows: TGTGCCAACTCCAGACAGGGACCGAACACTGAAGCTTTCTTT.

This chain links TRBV28 with TRBJ2-5; the D gene could be TRBD1 or TRBD2 (5 bases each). Near its end, the DNA agrees better with TRBJ2-7, so the J call may be wrong. Germline-derived CDR1 and CDR2 are MDHEN and SYDVKM. This CDR3 region has 15 residues. CDR3 in DNA: TGTGCCAGCAGTCTCCCAACCGGGACCGTCGACGAGCAGTACTTC. It codes for CASSLPTGTVDEQYF.

This clonotype was counted a few times. The chain has TRBV27 and TRBJ2-3; 8 nucleotides agree with TRBD1. The CDR3 has 16 residues. With V trimmed by 7 bases and J by 3 bases, 12 bases remained unmatched. Germline V gene sequence: CDR1 MNHEY, CDR2 SMNVEV (reference sequence). This CDR3 is CASTQFRGRGTDTQYF. CDR3 coding DNA: TGTGCCAGCACCCAATTCAGGGGGCGCGGTACAGATACGCAGTATTTT.

The V call is TRBV6-5, the J call TRBJ2-6; D is unclear. This CDR3 has 13 amino acids. Germline V CDR1 and CDR2: MNHEY, SVGAGI. Trimming took off 8 bases at V and 4 bases at J, with 9 bases between the two ends. CDR3 region: CASFKPGANVLTF. The CDR3 bases are TGTGCCAGCTTTAAACCGGGGGCCAACGTCCTGACTTTC.

V gene TRBV4-1 combines with J gene TRBJ2-5, with 9 bases fitting TRBD2. Looked up from germline, CDR1 is MGHRA and CDR2 is YSYEKL. With 1 base clipped from V and 4 bases from J, the junction kept 1 base outside the gene matches. There are 14 residues in the CDR3. CDR3 nucleotide sequence: TGCGCCAGCAGCCAAGGGACTAGCGCAGAGACCCAGTACTTC. This codes for CASSQGTSAETQYF.

To note about this clonotype: The junction departs from germline at one end; a sequencing error may be responsible. This rearrangement joins TRBV7-2 to TRBJ1-1, with D hard to call. Germline V gene lookup returns CDR1 SGHTA and CDR2 FQGNSA. The CDR3 loop spans 15 amino acids. The CDR3 here is CASSLSSNRNAEAFF. The CDR3 coding sequence is TGTGCCAGCAGCTTATCTTCAAATCGGAACGCTGAAGCTTTCTTT.

The chain joins TRBV20-1 to TRBJ1-4; D unclear. The V end was cut by 3 bases, the J end by 0 bases, with 8 bases between. The CDR3 sequence is 14 residues long. Germline CDR1 and CDR2: DFQATT and SNEGSKA (reference sequence). The CDR3 sequence is CSASMFATNEKLFF. For the CDR3, the DNA is TGCAGTGCTAGCATGTTTGCAACTAATGAAAAACTGTTTTTT.

The rearrangement uses TRBV4-1 and TRBJ1-4; D might be TRBD1 (6 bases). Germline V gene lookup returns CDR1 MGHRA and CDR2 YSYEKL. This CDR3 region has 15 residues. Trimming stripped 0 bases from V and 5 bases from J, with 10 bases between. The CDR3 loop is CASSQDNRENEKLFF. In nucleotides, the CDR3 is TGCGCCAGCAGCCAAGATAACAGGGAGAATGAAAAACTGTTTTTT.

V is TRBV6-2 or TRBV6-3 and J is TRBJ2-1, with 8 bases identical to TRBD2. This CDR3 has 16 residues. CDR1 and CDR2 from the germline V gene are MNHEY and SVGEGT. The V segment lost 2 bases and the J segment 6 bases; nucleotides outside the gene matches: 9. The DNA of the CDR3 is TGTGCCAGCAGTTACACGGCCGGGGGGGCCATCAATGAGCAGTTCTTC. Its protein product is CASSYTAGGAINEQFF.

The rearrangement links TRBV7-2 to TRBJ2-7; TRBD1 might be the D (5 bases). V lost 5 bases and J lost 0, with 17 bases in between. This CDR3 is built from 16 residues. Germline CDR1 SGHTA, CDR2 FQGNSA. CDR3 amino acids: CASSPRGRVNSYEQYF. CDR3 DNA sequence: TGTGCCAGCAGCCCTAGGGGCAGGGTCAACTCCTACGAGCAGTACTTC.

This clonotype turned up a few times. The chain combines TRBV12-3 or TRBV12-4 with TRBJ2-2; D is undetermined. CDR3 length: 16 residues. V shed 5 bases and J shed 3 bases, with 16 bases lying between them. The CDR3 sequence: CASSNRAPLDTGELFF. The CDR3 DNA is TGTGCCAGCAGTAACCGGGCCCCCCTTGACACCGGGGAGCTGTTTTTT.

This chain uses TRBV7-2 with TRBJ1-2; D gene uncertain. This CDR3 is 11 amino acids long. Germline V lookup: CDR1 SGHTA, CDR2 FQGNSA. The V end was cut by 5 bases, the J end by 3 bases, with 4 bases between. Written as DNA, the CDR3 is TGTGCCAGCAGCGCACACTATGGCTACACCTTC. Translated, it gives CASSAHYGYTF.

The rearrangement links TRBV4-3 to TRBJ1-4, with a possible D match to TRBD1 (5 bases). This CDR3 is built from 16 residues. Germline assignment: CDR1 LGHNA and CDR2 YSLEER. The V end was cut by 0 bases, the J end by 8 bases, with 16 bases between. The CDR3 reads CASSQDGAGTGEKLFF. CDR3 DNA: TGCGCCAGCAGCCAAGATGGGGCAGGGACGGGAGAAAAACTGTTTTTT.

Ten or more counts support this clonotype. CDR3 coding DNA: TGTGCCAGCAGGACAGGGAGCTACGAGCAGTACTTC. It is translated as CASRTGSYEQYF. The V call is TRBV12-3 or TRBV12-4, the J call TRBJ2-7, with 7 bases aligning to TRBD1. The CDR3 covers 12 residues. V was pared by 6 bases and J by 3 bases, with 2 bases of the junction left unmatched.

The chain employs TRBV4-3 and TRBJ2-3, with unresolved D. The CDR3 consists of 13 residues. The germline V and J ends were trimmed by 3 bases and 2 bases, with 6 bases remaining between them. From germline, CDR1 is LGHNA and CDR2 YSLEER. Here the CDR3 reads CASSHTITDTQYF. The DNA for the CDR3 is TGCGCCAGCAGCCACACCATCACAGATACGCAGTATTTT.

This chain uses TRBV27 with TRBJ1-6; D possibly corresponds to TRBD1 (5 bases). Germline lookup yields CDR1 MNHEY and CDR2 SMNVEV (reference sequence). CDR3 length: 15 residues. Trimming stripped 5 bases from V and 5 bases from J, with 13 bases between. CDR3 bases: TGTGCCAGCAGTCCGCGACAGAGTCATAATTCACCCCTCCACTTT. It is translated as CASSPRQSHNSPLHF.

The rearrangement links TRBV20-1 to TRBJ1-2; D gene unclear. This CDR3 is built from 15 residues. V gave up 5 bases and J gave up 12 bases, with 28 bases separating them. Per germline, CDR1 DFQATT and CDR2 SNEGSKA (reference sequence). The CDR3 protein is CSAPDRRKADGPNTF. CDR3 coding DNA: TGCAGTGCTCCCGACCGCCGGAAGGCAGACGGTCCTAACACCTTC.

The chain has TRBV7-2 and TRBJ1-2, with 9 bases lining up with TRBD1. Trimming cost V 5 bases and J 5 bases; bases outside gene matches: 9. The length of the CDR3 is 15 residues. The germline gives CDR1 SGHTA, CDR2 FQGNSA. CDR3 coding DNA: TGTGCCAGCAGCCCTAGCCGACAGGGGGGGTATGGCTACACCTTC. Its translation: CASSPSRQGGYGYTF. Variable domain in full (rest from reference TRBV7-2 and TRBJ1-2): GAGVSQSPSNKVTEKGKDVELRCDPISGHTALYWYRQSLGQGLEFLIYFQGNSAPDKSGLPSDRFSAERTGGSVSTLTIQRTQQEDSAVYLCASSPSRQGGYGYTFGSGTRLTVV.

The chain employs TRBV6-5 and TRBJ1-2; D is undetermined. Germline V gives CDR1 MNHEY, CDR2 SVGAGI. The V gene lost 7 bases and the J gene lost 2 bases, with 11 bases spanning the gap. CDR3 length equals 13 residues. The CDR3 loop is CASTEGRNYGYTF. CDR3 coding DNA: TGTGCCAGCACCGAGGGAAGAAACTATGGCTACACCTTC.

The chain joins TRBV24-1 to TRBJ2-4, with D hard to call. The CDR3 runs 11 residues. Trimming removed 3 bases from V and 7 bases from J, with 3 bases in between. Germline V lookup: CDR1 KGHDR, CDR2 SFDVKD. CDR3 loop: CATSDGNIQYF. The CDR3 nucleotides are TGTGCCACCAGTGATGGGAACATTCAGTACTTC.

In this sample, this clonotype turned up a few times. The chain couples TRBV5-1 to TRBJ2-1, with a possible D match to TRBD1 (5 bases). Trimming took 0 bases from V and 8 from J, leaving 9 bases between them. Germline V CDR1 and CDR2: SGHRS, YFSETQ. The CDR3 sequence is 13 residues long. The DNA for the CDR3 is TGCGCCAGCAGCTTGGCAGGGTATGATGAGCAGTTCTTC. Protein product: CASSLAGYDEQFF.

In its sample, this clonotype was seen a few times. This chain uses TRBV4-3 with TRBJ1-2, with no clear D. CDR3 length equals 15 residues. V was trimmed by 4 bases and J by 8 bases, leaving 20 bases between them. Germline loops: CDR1 LGHNA, CDR2 YSLEER. CDR3 in DNA: TGCGCCAGCAGCCCGGAGCACGGAGGGTGGGGAGGCTACACCTTC. It codes for CASSPEHGGWGGYTF.

The table lists this clonotype with a few counts. Written as DNA, the CDR3 is TGCGCCAGCAGCTTGGGGGTAGCGGGGACTCTGACAGATACGCAGTATTTT. Translating it yields CASSLGVAGTLTDTQYF. The V and J genes are TRBV5-1 and TRBJ2-3; 8 bases are shared with TRBD2. This CDR3 is built from 17 residues. Germline V lookup: CDR1 SGHRS, CDR2 YFSETQ. V trimming: 0 bases; J trimming: 3 bases; junction bases outside the gene matches: 9.

J is TRBJ2-1 and V is TRBV20-1, with 7 bases lining up with TRBD2. V was clipped by 3 bases and J by 9 bases; unmatched bases: 8. The germline V gene has CDR1 DFQATT and CDR2 SNEGSKA (reference sequence). The CDR3 spans 13 residues. The CDR3 loop is CSASTGGVTEQFF. Here the CDR3 DNA reads TGCAGTGCTAGCACGGGGGGTGTTACTGAGCAGTTCTTC.